The TCR beta chain under discussion was sequenced for a study of control samples from healthy donors and cancer patients. V was cut by 10 bases and J by 5 bases, with 23 bases left in between. Per the germline V gene, CDR1 is LNHDA and CDR2 is SQIVND (reference sequence). The CDR3 contains 16 residues. Repertoires were generated with immunoSEQ multiplex PCR, while TCRdb's copy carries only in-frame clones and drops some. The sample comprises a few hundred thousand clones, 80% to 95% of which are singletons, and about 6.3% rests with the top ten. The gene calls are TRBV19 and TRBJ2-2; D may be TRBD1 or TRBD2 (7 bases each). The sequence derives from a man in his forties with head and neck cancer. The material sequenced was PBMCs. The CDR3 nucleotides are TGTGCCACCACAGGGGCGGCGGGAGTCTTGACCGGGGAGCTGTTTTTT. Encoded protein: CATTGAAGVLTGELFF.